The text below deals with one T cell receptor beta chain. This specimen belongs to a study of blood T cell repertoires in COVID-19. The overall study: COVID-19 samples, acute and convalescent, were from the United States, Italy and Spain. T cells, B-cell-depleted T cells, or PBMCs provided the cDNA or gDNA that served as material.

In the authors' workflow: Amplified reference gene primers provided the basis for estimating nucleated cell counts. The data were produced by immunoSEQ multiplex PCR, yet TCRdb's version contains in-frame clones alone and is incomplete. Clone size and V and J calls were adopted from that table, with D and trimming inferred from the DNA. The sample comprises roughly 250,000 clones, roughly 90% of which are singletons, and roughly 12% rests with the top ten. Those enrolled in Seattle joined during active infection and were followed longitudinally afterward. The CDR3 length is 14 residues. CDR1 and CDR2 (germline): ENHRY, SYGVKD. V gave up 3 bases and J gave up 6 bases, with 15 bases separating them.

This sequence was found in a woman aged 25-40 years with COVID-19, enrolled during active disease. The sequenced material came from peripheral blood. V is TRBV10-3 and J is TRBJ2-7; maybe TRBD2 (6 bases). CDR3 sequence reads: CAISEGGTPGEQYF. CDR3 DNA sequence: TGTGCCATCAGTGAAGGTGGGACTCCCGGCGAGCAGTACTTC.